The 10 T cell receptor beta chains given below trace back to one sample, sequenced in a study of CD8+CD57+ T cells in acquired aplastic anemia. Genomic DNA provided the template from which TCR beta VDJ and CDR3 profiles were obtained. Each CDR3 protein is one row after TCRdb ran MiXCR on the reads. The top ten clones hold roughly 1.2% of a sample with 310,000 or so distinct CDR3 sequences, about three fifths of them seen once. Before being chosen for sequencing, patients had shown CD8+CD57+ cell expansion by flow cytometry. The sample was sorted CD4+, CD8+, or CD8+CD57+ T cells (not recorded which) from PBMCs. The source is a human donor with aplastic anemia.

The V gene is TRBV5-1, the J gene TRBJ1-6; D gene unclear. Between the trimmed V and J ends, which lost 0 bases and 8 bases, there was a span of 12 bases. CDR1 and CDR2 (germline): SGHRS, YFSETQ. The CDR3 is made up of 15 amino acids. The CDR3 spells CASSLDPGPDSPLHF. The CDR3 coding sequence is TGCGCCAGCAGCTTGGATCCTGGTCCGGATTCACCCCTCCACTTT.

This clonotype appeared many times. One junction end does not reproduce the germline sequence, and a read error may be involved. This rearrangement joins TRBV5-1 to TRBJ2-5, with 11 positions matching TRBD2. CDR3 length: 16 amino acids. Germline V gene lookup returns CDR1 SGHRS and CDR2 YFSETQ. The CDR3 reads CASSPHGSGGAKTRYF. CDR3 in DNA: TGCGCCAGCAGCCCCCACGGTAGCGGGGGGGCTAAGACCCGGTACTTC.

V is TRBV4-3 and J is TRBJ1-6, with TRBD1 matching 7 bases. The CDR3 is 14 amino acids. Unmatched junction bases numbered 6, after V lost 4 bases and J lost 9 bases. CDR1 and CDR2 (germline): LGHNA, YSLEER. The CDR3 DNA reads TGCGCCAGCAGCCTTGGACAGGAATTTTCACCCCTCCACTTT. It is translated as CASSLGQEFSPLHF.

This clonotype appeared many times. This sequence joins TRBV4-2 and TRBJ2-2; D ambiguous. CDR3 length equals 15 residues. The ends were cut back, 0 bases at V and 4 bases at J, with 9 bases in the middle. Germline CDR1 and CDR2: LGHNA and YNFKEQ. CDR3 sequence: CASSQELRSTGELFF. Written as DNA, the CDR3 is TGTGCCAGCAGCCAAGAACTACGGAGCACCGGGGAGCTGTTTTTT.

A few counts support this clonotype. The V and J genes are TRBV20-1 and TRBJ2-2; 7 bases match TRBD1. Germline V gene lookup returns CDR1 DFQATT and CDR2 SNEGSKA (reference sequence). V shed 1 base and J 5 bases; nucleotides not matched to a gene: 4. The CDR3 length is 14 residues. DNA of the CDR3: TGCAGTGCTAGAGGACAGGGAAAGACCGGGGAGCTGTTTTTT. It specifies CSARGQGKTGELFF.

This clonotype was counted at least ten times. V is TRBV7-2 and J is TRBJ2-2, with 9 bases aligning to TRBD2. Germline loops: CDR1 SGHTA, CDR2 FQGNSA. CDR3 length: 14 amino acids. Trimming cost V 3 bases and J 6 bases; bases outside gene matches: 2. The CDR3 bases are TGTGCCAGCAGCTTGGGACTAGCCTCCGGGGAGCTGTTTTTT. Encoded protein: CASSLGLASGELFF. The variable domain in full, with the rest retrieved from reference TRBV7-2 and TRBJ2-2, is GAGVSQSPSNKVTEKGKDVELRCDPISGHTALYWYRQSLGQGLEFLIYFQGNSAPDKSGLPSDRFSAERTGGSVSTLTIQRTQQEDSAVYLCASSLGLASGELFFGEGSRLTVL.

This clonotype was recorded many times. The chain joins TRBV7-6 to TRBJ1-5; D is possibly TRBD1 (6 bases). CDR1 and CDR2 from the germline V gene are SGHVS and FNYEAQ. Trimming removed 0 bases at V and 9 bases at J, with 18 bases between. The CDR3 extends over 16 amino acids. For the CDR3, the DNA is TGTGCCAGCAGCTTAGCGGGGAGGGGGTTCAATGGGCCCCAGCATTTT. Its protein is CASSLAGRGFNGPQHF. The variable domain in full, completed from reference TRBV7-6 and TRBJ1-5, reads GAGVSQSPRYKVTKRGQDVALRCDPISGHVSLYWYRQALGQGPEFLTYFNYEAQQDKSGLPNDRFSAERPEGSISTLTIQRTEQRDSAMYRCASSLAGRGFNGPQHFGDGTRLSIL.

This clonotype was counted a single time. V and J are TRBV19 and TRBJ1-2; TRBD1 might be the D (5 bases). The CDR3 consists of 16 residues. Trimming removed 7 bases from V and 2 bases from J, with 20 bases in between. The germline CDR1 and CDR2 sequences are LNHDA and SQIVND (reference sequence). In DNA, the CDR3 is TGTGCCAGTACCAGACGAGGGGACCGGGGCAACTATGGCTACACCTTC. It encodes CASTRRGDRGNYGYTF. Together with reference TRBV19 and TRBJ1-2, the CDR3 gives the full variable domain: DGGITQSPKYLFRKEGQNVTLSCEQNLNHDAMYWYRQDPGQGLRLIYYSQIVNDFQKGDIAEGYSVSREKKESFPLTVTSAQKNPTAFYLCASTRRGDRGNYGYTFGSGTRLTVV.

This clonotype was observed a handful of times. V usage is TRBV7-2 and J usage is TRBJ2-3; D possibly corresponds to TRBD2 (5 bases). The CDR3 covers 16 residues. V dropped 3 bases and J dropped 5 bases, with 18 bases sitting between them. Germline lookup yields CDR1 SGHTA and CDR2 FQGNSA. The CDR3 spells CASSFSGNRTRDTQYF. CDR3 DNA: TGTGCCAGCAGCTTCAGCGGAAACCGCACAAGAGATACGCAGTATTTT.

The chain has TRBV7-2 and TRBJ1-6; 9 positions agree with TRBD1. CDR1 SGHTA and CDR2 FQGNSA come from the germline V gene. The CDR3 totals 16 residues. J gave up 10 bases and V 2 bases, and 9 bases lay outside the gene matches. The CDR3 sequence: CASSLLEGQGASPLHF. The CDR3 DNA reads as TGTGCCAGCAGCTTACTGGAGGGACAGGGTGCATCACCCCTCCACTTT.